These T cell receptor beta chains were read from a single sample in a study of blood T cells in healthy people across ages. TCRdb re-analysed the 5' RACE reads in MiXCR, keeping a single row per CDR3 protein. Of about 1.6 million distinct CDR3 sequences listed, about 35% are singletons. Source material: blood. Receptors were obtained from a woman under 40 in good health. The CDR3 runs from the conserved cysteine through the conserved F or W. A D gene is named only where the DNA matches it firmly. Size is omitted from some rows. Given values are once, few, many or a class for expanded clones.

cdr3_nt cdr3_aa j_call v_call d_call clone_size
TGTGCCAGCAGCCAAGAGACCATCACCCGAACCTACGAGCAGTACTTC CASSQETITRTYEQYF TRBJ2-7 TRBV3-1 - -
TGCGCCAGCAGCCAAGATGAGGGCCGGGAGGGTTACAATGAGCAGTTCTTC CASSQDEGREGYNEQFF TRBJ2-1 TRBV4-1 TRBD2 few
TGCAGCGTTGCGGCAGGGAAGGAGAACACTGAAGCTTTCTTT CSVAAGKENTEAFF TRBJ1-1 TRBV29-1 - -
TGCGCCAGCAGCCAAGTTGAGGGCCGTGGCTACACCTTC CASSQVEGRGYTF TRBJ1-2 TRBV4-1 - few
TGTGCCAGCAGCTCACCAGGGTTCAATGAGCAGTTCTTC CASSSPGFNEQFF TRBJ2-1 TRBV7-3 - few
TGTGCCAGCAGCTTTGGTGGGCGCCTTACCTATGGCTACACCTTC CASSFGGRLTYGYTF TRBJ1-2 TRBV7-9 - -
TGTGCCAGCAGTTTATTGGCACAGCCGAAAACATATGGCTACACCTTC CASSLLAQPKTYGYTF TRBJ1-2 TRBV27 - -
TGCGCCAGCAGCCAAGTAGCGCCCTCTGGAAACACCATATATTTT CASSQVAPSGNTIYF TRBJ1-3 TRBV4-1 - -
TGTGCCAGCAGTTTATCCCAACTAGCGGGCAGCTCCTACGAGCAGTACTTC CASSLSQLAGSSYEQYF TRBJ2-7 TRBV27 TRBD2 -
TGTGCCAGCTCACGGACGACAGGGGTCTACGAGCAGTACTTC CASSRTTGVYEQYF TRBJ2-7 TRBV18 TRBD1 -
TGTGCCAGCAGCTATAAGCACGACAATGAGCAGTTCTTC CASSYKHDNEQFF TRBJ2-1 TRBV11-2 - -
TGTGCCAGCAGCTCCCGCACCGGGACAACCTCCTACAATGAGCAGTTCTTC CASSSRTGTTSYNEQFF TRBJ2-1 TRBV7-2 - few
TGTGCCAGCAGACAGGGAGGTTCATCGGGGGCCAACGTCCTGACTTTC CASRQGGSSGANVLTF TRBJ2-6 TRBV2 - -
TGTGCCAGCAGCTTCCGGGACAGGGGGCGAGGGGACACTGAAGCTTTCTTT CASSFRDRGRGDTEAFF TRBJ1-1 TRBV7-6 TRBD1 few
TGTGCCAGCACCAAGGGACAAGAAAACTATGGCTACACCTTC CASTKGQENYGYTF TRBJ1-2 TRBV9 - -
TGCAGTGCTAGAACTCGGACAGGGGACACAGATACGCAGTATTTT CSARTRTGDTDTQYF TRBJ2-3 TRBV20-1 TRBD1 many
TGCAGTGCGAACGGGCAGGAGACCCAGTACTTC CSANGQETQYF TRBJ2-5 TRBV20-1 - many
TGTGCCATCAGTGAGTCCGGACTAAAATCCTACGAGCAGTACTTC CAISESGLKSYEQYF TRBJ2-7 TRBV10-3 - few
TGTGCCAGCAGTTCCGCGCGGGCTCCAACACGCAATGAGCAGTTCTTC CASSSARAPTRNEQFF TRBJ2-1 TRBV7-9 - -
TGCAGTGCTACCCAACCCATAGAAAACATTCAGTACTTC CSATQPIENIQYF TRBJ2-4 TRBV20-1 - few
TGTGCCAGCAGCCCCGGGACAGTGGATAATAGCAATCAGCCCCAGCATTTT CASSPGTVDNSNQPQHF TRBJ1-5 TRBV7-6 TRBD1 -
TGTGCCAGCAGCCGAGGGGACAGGGGAACCCAGGAGACCCAGTACTTC CASSRGDRGTQETQYF TRBJ2-5 TRBV7-9 TRBD1 -